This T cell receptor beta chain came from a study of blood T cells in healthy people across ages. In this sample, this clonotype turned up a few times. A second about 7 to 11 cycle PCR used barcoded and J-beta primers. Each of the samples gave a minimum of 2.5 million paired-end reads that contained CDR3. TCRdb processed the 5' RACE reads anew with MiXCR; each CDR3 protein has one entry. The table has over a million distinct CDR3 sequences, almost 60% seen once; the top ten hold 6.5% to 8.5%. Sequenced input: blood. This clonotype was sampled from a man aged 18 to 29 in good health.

The CDR3 bases are TGTGCCAGCAGCGTAGGAGCAGGAGGGACAGAGACCCAGTACTTC. Protein: CASSVGAGGTETQYF. The J gene is TRBJ2-5, the V gene TRBV9; possible D gene TRBD2, 6 bases. V lost 0 bases and J 4 bases, leaving 13 bases between the germline ends. Per germline, CDR1 SGDLS and CDR2 YYNGEE. This CDR3 comprises 15 residues. Variable domain in full (rest from reference TRBV9 and TRBJ2-5): DSGVTQTPKHLITATGQRVTLRCSPRSGDLSVYWYQQSLDQGLQFLIQYYNGEERAKGNILERFSAQQFPDLHSELNLSSLELGDSALYFCASSVGAGGTETQYFGPGTRLLVL.